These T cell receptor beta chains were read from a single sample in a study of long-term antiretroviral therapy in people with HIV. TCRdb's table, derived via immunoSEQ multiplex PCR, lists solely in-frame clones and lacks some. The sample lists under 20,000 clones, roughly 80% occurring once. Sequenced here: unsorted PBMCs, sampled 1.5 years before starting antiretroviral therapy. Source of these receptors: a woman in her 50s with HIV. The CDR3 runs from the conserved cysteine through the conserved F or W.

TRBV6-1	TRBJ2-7	CASSEKAGPFDEQYF
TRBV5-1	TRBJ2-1	CASSLAGGEQFF
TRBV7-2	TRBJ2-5	CASSPPDQWRTQYF
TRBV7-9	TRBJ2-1	CASSLVGGPNEQFF
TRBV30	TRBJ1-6	CAWRLGVGQPLHF
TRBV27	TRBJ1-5	CAPRDRFYSNQPQHF
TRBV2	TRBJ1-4	CASSERVRANEKLFF
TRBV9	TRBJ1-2	CASSVMLRGTGSGYTF
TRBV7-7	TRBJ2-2	CASSLGGVSTGELFF
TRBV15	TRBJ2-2	CATSRAKLAGGTNTGELFF
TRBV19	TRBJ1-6	CASSIGGAYNSPLHF
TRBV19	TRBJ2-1	CASRFKASGGAGYEQFF
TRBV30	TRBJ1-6	CAWKLNSPLHF
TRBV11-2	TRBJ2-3	CASTVAGLWGDTQYF
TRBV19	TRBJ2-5	CASKRNREETQYF
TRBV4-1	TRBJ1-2	CASSQDSQGNYGYTF
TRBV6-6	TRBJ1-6	CASSILGQGNSPLHF
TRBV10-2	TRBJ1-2	CASRRQGALGASKSPNYGYTF
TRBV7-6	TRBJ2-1	CASSIWDGGNEQFF
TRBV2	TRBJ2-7	CASTHRGRLSEQYF
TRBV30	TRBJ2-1	CAWSPWRLEGSYNEQFF
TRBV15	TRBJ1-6	CATSRDNSPLHF
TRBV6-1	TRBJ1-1	CASSPLGAANTEAFF
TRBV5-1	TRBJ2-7	CASSFSGGGYEQYF
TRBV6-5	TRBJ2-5	CASKRPGLDKETQYF
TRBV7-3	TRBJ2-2	CASSLDSYTGELFF
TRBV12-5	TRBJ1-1	CASGLTTGGRTEAFF
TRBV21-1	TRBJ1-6	CASSLPGVYMYNSPLHF
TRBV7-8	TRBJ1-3	CASSSRGEGNTIYF
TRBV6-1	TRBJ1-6	CASRRTGEGSPLHF
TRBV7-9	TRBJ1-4	CASRDKTATNEKLFF
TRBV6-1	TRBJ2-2	CASSERQGPRIRNTGELFF
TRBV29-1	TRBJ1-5	CSVIQGDQPQHF